This T cell receptor beta chain was documented in a study of blood T cell repertoires in COVID-19. As processed by the authors: The authors estimated nucleated cell counts from reference gene primer amplification. TCRdb keeps only in-frame clones here, not all; method: immunoSEQ multiplex PCR. V and J calls and clone size are as listed in that table; D and trimming were resolved from the DNA. The sample has under 200,000 clones; more than 85% are singletons. Participant reports of clinical history set cohort assignment. This CDR3 is 14 amino acids long. Germline V gene lookup returns CDR1 SQVTM and CDR2 ANQGSEA. V gave up 7 bases and J gave up 2 bases, with 17 bases separating them.

The clonotype comes from a woman between 45 and 60 years old who had recovered from COVID-19. The chain couples TRBV29-1 to TRBJ1-1; TRBD1 is a possible D gene (6 bases). The sequencing input was PBMCs or T cells enriched from blood (not recorded which). This CDR3 reads CSARMGQINTEAFF. CDR3 bases: TGCAGCGCCCGAATGGGACAAATAAACACTGAAGCTTTCTTT.